This TCR beta chain was found in a study of blood T cell repertoires in COVID-19. Study summary: Acute and convalescent COVID-19 samples came from the United States, Italy and Spain. In each case, the material was cDNA or gDNA derived from T cells, B-cell-depleted T cells, or PBMCs.

Germline V lookup: CDR1 LNHDA, CDR2 SQIVND (reference sequence). V was pared by 5 bases and J by 5 bases, with 21 bases between. This CDR3 has 16 amino acids. Profiling relied on immunoSEQ multiplex PCR, and the TCRdb table lists in-frame clones only, not all of them. There are 400,000 to 450,000 clones in the sample; around 90% occur only once, and 0.75% to 0.85% lies in the top ten. Seattle patients were enrolled while actively infected and followed longitudinally. This receptor was taken from a man aged 18 to 35 with COVID-19, enrolled during active disease. Sequencing used peripheral blood. The V gene is TRBV19, the J gene TRBJ2-5; D perhaps matches TRBD1 (6 bases). The CDR3, as DNA: TGTGCCAGTAGTCCAGGGGACACCGCTTTCGGCGAGACCCAGTACTTC. Translated: CASSPGDTAFGETQYF. Using reference TRBV19 and TRBJ2-5 for the parts outside the CDR3, the full variable domain is DGGITQSPKYLFRKEGQNVTLSCEQNLNHDAMYWYRQDPGQGLRLIYYSQIVNDFQKGDIAEGYSVSREKKESFPLTVTSAQKNPTAFYLCASSPGDTAFGETQYFGPGTRLLVL.